The 23 T cell receptor beta chains given below trace back to one sample, sequenced in a study of blood T cell repertoires in COVID-19. The repertoire was sequenced with immunoSEQ multiplex PCR; TCRdb's copy has only in-frame clones and lacks some. The sample has about 240,000 clones; around 83% are singletons. The sample comprised peripheral blood. These receptors were obtained from a man younger than 40 who had recovered from COVID-19.

The table lists this clone with a few counts. The chain couples TRBV7-9 to TRBJ1-6, with 7 bases fitting TRBD1. This CDR3 is 17 amino acids long. Trimming at V came to 1 base and at J to 0 bases, leaving 3 bases not matched to a gene. Per the germline V gene, CDR1 is SEHNR and CDR2 is FQNEAQ (reference sequence). CDR3 protein: CASSLGGQSSYNSPLHF. The CDR3 DNA follows: TGTGCCAGCAGCTTAGGGGGACAGAGCTCCTATAATTCACCCCTCCACTTT.

This chain connects TRBV10-1 to TRBJ1-5, with 7 bases fitting TRBD1. V was clipped by 4 bases and J by 5 bases; unmatched bases: 8. CDR1 and CDR2 (germline): WNHNN, SYGVQD (reference sequence). The CDR3 loop spans 15 amino acids. CDR3 sequence reads: CASSAAARGDQPQHF. CDR3 sequence (DNA): TGCGCCAGCAGTGCGGCGGCCAGGGGGGATCAGCCCCAGCATTTT.

In this sample, this clone turned up once. The genes are TRBV9 and TRBJ2-3; 9 nucleotides agree with TRBD2. Trimming removed 4 bases from V and 2 bases from J; junction bases left unmatched: 8. The germline gives CDR1 SGDLS, CDR2 YYNGEE. This CDR3 spans 16 amino acids. The CDR3 bases are TGTGCCAGCAGCACCCAGCGGGGGGTTAACACAGATACGCAGTATTTT. Translating it yields CASSTQRGVNTDTQYF.

This chain links TRBV15 with TRBJ2-2; D unresolved. Trimming pared 7 bases from V and 2 bases from J, leaving 11 bases between. CDR1 LNHNV and CDR2 YYDKDF come from the germline V gene (reference sequence). The CDR3 is 14 amino acids. The DNA of the CDR3 is TGTGCCACCACCCCCGAGCGAAACACCGGGGAGCTGTTTTTT. Its protein product is CATTPERNTGELFF. Based on the CDR3 plus reference TRBV15 and TRBJ2-2, the full variable domain is DAMVIQNPRYQVTQFGKPVTLSCSQTLNHNVMYWYQQKSSQAPKLLFHYYDKDFNNEADTPDNFQSRRPNTSFCFLDIRSPGLGDTAMYLCATTPERNTGELFFGEGSRLTVL.

V usage is TRBV7-2 and J usage is TRBJ2-1, with D possibly matching TRBD2 (5 bases). Trimming removed 5 bases at V and 5 bases at J, with 22 bases between. CDR3 size: 17 residues. Germline CDR1 and CDR2: SGHTA and FQGNSA. This chain's CDR3 is CASSLWGFQTGNNEQFF. CDR3 nucleotide sequence: TGTGCCAGCAGCCTATGGGGTTTCCAAACGGGGAACAATGAGCAGTTCTTC.

This chain connects TRBV7-2 to TRBJ1-2, with D possibly matching TRBD1 (6 bases). The CDR3 spans 13 residues. With 5 bases removed from V and 2 bases from J, the gap between germline ends came to 9 bases. Germline V lookup: CDR1 SGHTA, CDR2 FQGNSA. The CDR3 bases are TGTGCCAGCAGCCTGGACAGCAACTATGGCTACACCTTC. It specifies CASSLDSNYGYTF.

The gene calls are TRBV24-1 and TRBJ1-5; unclear D gene. V was shortened by 3 bases and J by 4 bases, with 9 bases between the two germline ends. Germline V gene data show CDR1 as KGHDR and CDR2 as SFDVKD. This CDR3 comprises 14 residues. The CDR3 is CATSDRRQNQPQHF. In nucleotides, the CDR3 is TGTGCCACCAGTGATAGGCGGCAGAATCAGCCCCAGCATTTT.

The genes are TRBV3-1 (or the pseudogene TRBV3-2) and TRBJ2-2; 10 nucleotides line up with TRBD2. This CDR3 has 15 residues. Germline lookup yields CDR1 LGHDT and CDR2 YNNKEL (reference sequence). The V and J ends lost 4 bases and 6 bases, in that order; junction bases with no gene match: 5. CDR3 bases: TGTGCCAGCAGCCTCCCTAGCGGGGGTCCCGGGGAGCTGTTTTTT. Its protein is CASSLPSGGPGELFF.

J is TRBJ2-2 and V is TRBV5-4; D might be TRBD1 (5 bases). Germline values: CDR1 SGHNT, CDR2 YYREEE (reference sequence). V lost 4 bases and J lost 1, with 11 bases in between. This CDR3 contains 15 residues. CDR3: CASSGNRQNTGELFF. As DNA, the CDR3 is TGTGCCAGCAGCGGGAACAGGCAGAACACCGGGGAGCTGTTTTTT.

The chain recombines TRBV24-1 with TRBJ2-3; TRBD1 matches at 7 bases. Trimming at V came to 8 bases and at J to 5 bases, leaving 9 bases not matched to a gene. The length of the CDR3 is 14 residues. Germline values: CDR1 KGHDR, CDR2 SFDVKD. In DNA, the CDR3 is TGTGCCACCACCGACAGGGTTCGGGGAGATACGCAGTATTTT. Translating it yields CATTDRVRGDTQYF.

CDR3 amino acids: CASSLQGDYGYTF. Written as DNA, the CDR3 is TGTGCCAGCAGTTTACAGGGAGACTATGGCTACACCTTC. The J gene is TRBJ1-2, the V gene TRBV5-5, with D tentatively TRBD1 (6 bases). From germline, CDR1 is SGHKS and CDR2 YYEKEE (reference sequence). The CDR3 runs to 13 residues. Between the trimmed V and J ends, which lost 5 bases and 3 bases, there was a span of 11 bases.

This chain uses TRBV6-5 with TRBJ2-1; TRBD2 matches at 8 bases. Trimming at V came to 7 bases and at J to 4 bases, leaving 6 bases not matched to a gene. The CDR3 extends over 14 amino acids. The V gene's germline CDR1 is MNHEY and CDR2 SVGAGI. CDR3 loop: CASIAGGAYNEQFF. The CDR3 DNA follows: TGTGCCAGCATAGCCGGGGGGGCGTACAATGAGCAGTTCTTC.

This chain joins TRBV28 and TRBJ2-7, with D perhaps TRBD1 (6 bases). Germline CDR1 and CDR2: MDHEN and SYDVKM. Trimming pared 3 bases from V and 3 bases from J, leaving 12 bases between. The CDR3 extends over 14 amino acids. CDR3 sequence (DNA): TGTGCCAGCAGTTTTGGGACACAGGTCTACGAGCAGTACGTC. Encoded protein: CASSFGTQVYEQYV.

CDR3 amino acids: CASRKAGGKETQYF. The CDR3 DNA follows: TGTGCCAGCAGAAAAGCGGGGGGCAAAGAGACCCAGTACTTC. This chain links TRBV7-2 with TRBJ2-5, with TRBD2 matching over 9 bases. Germline V gene data show CDR1 as SGHTA and CDR2 as FQGNSA. With 6 bases clipped from V and 3 bases from J, the junction kept 5 bases outside the gene matches. This CDR3 has 14 residues.

The chain combines TRBV6-6 with TRBJ1-1; TRBD1 matches at 8 bases. The J segment lost 3 bases and the V segment lost 0 bases, leaving 3 bases of the junction unmatched. CDR3 length: 15 amino acids. Per the germline V gene, CDR1 is MNHNY and CDR2 is SVGAGI (reference sequence). CDR3 sequence: CASSYSHRGDTEAFF. The CDR3 region has the DNA TGTGCCAGCAGTTACTCCCACAGGGGGGACACTGAAGCTTTCTTT.

This clone was counted a few times. The CDR3 is CASSPHRDSNQPQHF. For the CDR3, the DNA is TGCGCCAGCAGCCCACACAGGGATAGCAATCAGCCCCAGCATTTT. This chain joins TRBV4-1 and TRBJ1-5, with TRBD1 as a possible D gene (6 bases). The germline V and J ends were trimmed by 4 bases and 0 bases, with 10 bases remaining between them. CDR1 is MGHRA, CDR2 YSYEKL, per germline. This CDR3 is built from 15 residues.

The chain carries TRBV27 and TRBJ2-7; perhaps TRBD2 as D (5 bases). V was trimmed by 0 bases and J by 5 bases, leaving 8 bases between them. CDR3 length: 13 amino acids. The germline CDR1 and CDR2 sequences are MNHEY and SMNVEV (reference sequence). The CDR3 sequence is CASSLSWRNEQYF. DNA for the CDR3: TGTGCCAGCAGTTTATCGTGGAGGAACGAGCAGTACTTC.

The chain is built from TRBV28 and TRBJ2-7; 7 bases agree with TRBD1. Germline CDR1 reads MDHEN; CDR2 reads SYDVKM. The CDR3 extends over 15 amino acids. V was clipped by 5 bases and J by 5 bases; unmatched bases: 12. CDR3 sequence (DNA): TGTGCCAGCAGTCCGGGACAGTCATCAAAGCACGAGCAGTACGTC. It translates to CASSPGQSSKHEQYV.

The chain carries TRBV7-2 and TRBJ2-4; D is undetermined. The CDR3 is made up of 14 amino acids. From germline, CDR1 is SGHTA and CDR2 FQGNSA. Trimming took off 1 base at V and 4 bases at J, with 8 bases between the two ends. CDR3 bases: TGTGCCAGCAGCTTAGACCACTCTAAAAACATTCAGTACTTC. Its translation is CASSLDHSKNIQYF. The variable domain in full, completed from reference TRBV7-2 and TRBJ2-4, reads GAGVSQSPSNKVTEKGKDVELRCDPISGHTALYWYRQSLGQGLEFLIYFQGNSAPDKSGLPSDRFSAERTGGSVSTLTIQRTQQEDSAVYLCASSLDHSKNIQYFGAGTRLSVL.

This chain uses TRBV2 with TRBJ1-3; possible D gene TRBD1, 6 bases. Per the germline V gene, CDR1 is SNHLY and CDR2 is FYNNEI. The CDR3 covers 14 residues. Trimming took 3 bases from V and 7 from J, leaving 13 bases between them. In DNA form, the CDR3 reads TGTGCCAGCAGTGACACAGGGATAGGGAACACCATATATTTT. Amino acids: CASSDTGIGNTIYF.

The V and J genes are TRBV7-8 and TRBJ1-2; 8 positions agree with TRBD1. The length of the CDR3 is 15 residues. The junction had 12 bases not matched to a gene; V was cut back by 2 bases and J by 10 bases. The germline CDR1 and CDR2 sequences are SGHVS and FQNEAQ. CDR3 DNA sequence: TGTGCCAGCAGCTTAACCCCTCAGGGGGCACGAGACTACACCTTC. This translates into CASSLTPQGARDYTF.

This chain uses TRBV28 with TRBJ1-1; D is possibly TRBD1 (6 bases). The V gene lost 7 bases and the J gene lost 7 bases, with 10 bases spanning the gap. This CDR3 contains 11 residues. The germline V gene has CDR1 MDHEN and CDR2 SYDVKM. The CDR3 DNA reads TGTGCCAGCAAGGACAGCGGTGAAGCTTTCTTT. Its translation: CASKDSGEAFF.

This clone appeared once. This sequence joins TRBV5-4 and TRBJ1-1; 10 nucleotides align to TRBD1. The CDR3 covers 14 residues. The V and J ends lost 1 base and 5 bases, in that order; junction bases with no gene match: 2. The V gene's germline CDR1 is SGHNT and CDR2 YYREEE (reference sequence). CDR3: CASSLLGQGTEAFF. In DNA, the CDR3 is TGTGCCAGCAGCTTGTTGGGACAGGGGACTGAAGCTTTCTTT.